This entry lists 2 T cell receptor beta chains sequenced from one sample in a study of regulatory dendritic cells for organ transplantation. TCRdb keeps only in-frame clones here, not all; method: immunoSEQ multiplex PCR. The sample holds under 35,000 clones, around nine tenths seen once. The sequenced sample consisted of naive CD4+ T cells from blood. Documented subset: CD45RA+ naive T cells. Every receptor here comes from a human donor in good health.

The genes are TRBV4-3 and TRBJ1-2; tentative D call: TRBD1 (6 bases). Germline CDR1 LGHNA, CDR2 YSLEER. The CDR3 is made up of 16 amino acids. The V end lost 0 bases, the J end lost 5 bases, and 16 bases lay between the germline ends. The CDR3 sequence: CASSQDPTEGGYGYTF. Written as DNA, the CDR3 is TGCGCCAGCAGCCAAGATCCAACCGAGGGGGGATATGGCTACACCTTC.

With respect to this clone: A junction end diverges from the germline sequence, so it may reflect a read error. This chain uses TRBV30 with TRBJ2-2; possibly TRBD1 or TRBD2 for D (5 bases each). This CDR3 contains 13 residues. Germline assignment: CDR1 GTSNPN and CDR2 SVGIG (reference sequence). The CDR3: CAGRPGSTGELFF. The CDR3 nucleotides are TGTGCCGGGAGACCAGGGAGCACCGGGGAGCTGTTTTTT. Complete variable domain (other parts from reference TRBV30 and TRBJ2-2): SQTIHQWPATLVQPVGSPLSLECTVEGTSNPNLYWYRQAAGRGLQLLFYSVGIGQISSEVPQNLSASRPQDRQFILSSKKLLLSDSGFYLCAGRPGSTGELFFGEGSRLTVL.